The text below deals with one T cell receptor (beta chain). Its antigen is as yet unknown. This sample is part of a study of blood T cells in healthy people across ages. Study results and caveats: Observed TCR beta diversity showed a strong correlation with the percentage of naive T cells as measured by flow cytometry.

With a J-beta primer mix and a sample-barcoded 5' primer, a second PCR ran 7 to 11 cycles. Every individual sample yielded 2.5 million or more paired-end reads (each containing CDR3). TCRdb re-called the 5' RACE reads with MiXCR, one entry per CDR3 protein. The table shows over 500,000 distinct CDR3 sequences, with 52% occurring only once. Germline V gene lookup returns CDR1 SQVTM and CDR2 ANQGSEA. V shed 4 bases and J shed 12 bases, with 16 bases lying between them. The CDR3 runs to 12 residues. Input material: blood. V is TRBV29-1 and J is TRBJ2-4, with D perhaps TRBD2 (5 bases). This receptor was identified in a woman of 80 years or more in good health. The CDR3 DNA sequence: TGCAGCGTTGCGTTGGACCGGGGAGCTCAGTACTTC. It is translated as CSVALDRGAQYF.